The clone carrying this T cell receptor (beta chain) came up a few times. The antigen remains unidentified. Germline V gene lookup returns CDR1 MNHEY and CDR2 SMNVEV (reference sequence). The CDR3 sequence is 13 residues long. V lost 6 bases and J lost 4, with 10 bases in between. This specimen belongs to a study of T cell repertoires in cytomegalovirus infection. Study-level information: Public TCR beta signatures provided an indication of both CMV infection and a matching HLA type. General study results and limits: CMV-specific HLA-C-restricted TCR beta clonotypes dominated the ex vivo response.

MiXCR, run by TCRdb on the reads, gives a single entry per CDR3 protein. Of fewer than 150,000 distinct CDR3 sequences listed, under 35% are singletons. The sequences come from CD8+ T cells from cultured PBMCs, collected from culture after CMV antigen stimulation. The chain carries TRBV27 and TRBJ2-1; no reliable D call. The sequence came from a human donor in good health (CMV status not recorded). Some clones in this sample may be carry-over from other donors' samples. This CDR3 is CASSRTEYNEQFF. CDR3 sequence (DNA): TGTGCCAGCAGCCGGACGGAATACAATGAGCAGTTCTTC.